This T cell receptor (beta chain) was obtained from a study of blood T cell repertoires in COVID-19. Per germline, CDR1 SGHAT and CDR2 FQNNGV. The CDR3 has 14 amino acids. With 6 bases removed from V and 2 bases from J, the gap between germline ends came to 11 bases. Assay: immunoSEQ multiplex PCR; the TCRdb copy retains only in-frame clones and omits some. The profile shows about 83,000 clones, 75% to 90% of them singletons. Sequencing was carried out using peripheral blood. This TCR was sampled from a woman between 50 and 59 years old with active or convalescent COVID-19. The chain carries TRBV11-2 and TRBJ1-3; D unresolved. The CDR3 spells CASRSAAAGNTIYF. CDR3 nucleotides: TGTGCCAGCAGGTCGGCCGCGGCTGGAAACACCATATATTTT.